This T cell receptor (beta chain) was profiled in a study of beta chain features in type 1 diabetes. As for the study in general: The examined sorted cells totaled around 100 million across samples.

This clone was found a few times. Its antigen is currently unknown. The authors reverse transcribed all of the isolated RNA, so sequencing captured expressed TCRB transcripts. The assay was immunoSEQ multiplex PCR, and TCRdb's table has in-frame clones only and misses some. This repertoire shows nearly 250,000 clones, around 14% found once; its top ten account for more than 0.02%. The junction had 28 bases not matched to a gene; V was cut back by 3 bases and J by 9 bases. The CDR3 extends over 21 amino acids. The germline V gene has CDR1 LNHNV and CDR2 YYDKDF (reference sequence). Study-wide findings and caveats: Here, the possible influence of HLA type (on TCRB rearrangement) remained unresolved. In comparison with healthy donors, patients had naive, central memory and Treg TCRB repertoires that appeared more similar.

The chain joins TRBV15 to TRBJ2-5, with 10 bases that match TRBD1. The sequence was obtained from a middle-aged woman in good health. The sequenced sample was naive CD4+ T cells from blood. As DNA, the CDR3 is TGTGCCACCAGCAGCCCCACCCCGGGACAGGGGAGCCCCAGCGCCAAGAGACCCCAGTACTTC. As protein: CATSSPTPGQGSPSAKRPQYF.